This is a list of T cell receptor beta chains from one sample in a study of T cells in narcolepsy. Here immunoSEQ multiplex PCR was the method, and the copy in TCRdb shows in-frame clones only, minus some. This sample yields over 25,000 clones, of which around 86% are seen a single time; around 1.1% belongs to the top ten. Sequencing was done on a sample of CD45RA- memory CD4+ T cells from PBMCs. The receptors here all came from a human donor with narcolepsy. Each CDR3 is given with its conserved first and last residue. Fields, in order: J gene, clone size, V gene, D gene, CDR3 protein, CDR3 DNA. A D gene is named only where the DNA matches it firmly. Where a row states a size, it is once, few, many or the class of an expanded clone; other rows omit it.

>TRBJ1-1|-|TRBV6-1|-
CASRETQNTEAFF
TGTGCCAGCAGGGAGACACAGAACACTGAAGCTTTCTTT
>TRBJ1-4|-|TRBV28|-
CASRKGGATNEKLFF
TGTGCCAGCCGAAAGGGAGGGGCAACTAATGAAAAACTGTTTTTT
>TRBJ1-2|-|TRBV11-2|-
CASSSRGGLGYTF
TGTGCCAGCAGCTCCCGCGGCGGACTTGGCTACACCTTC
>TRBJ1-4|-|TRBV28|-
CASSFRRQTQNEKLFF
TGTGCCAGCAGCTTCCGACGGCAAACCCAGAATGAAAAACTGTTTTTT
>TRBJ1-5|-|TRBV5-5|TRBD1
CASSLEGQVRQPQHF
TGTGCCAGCAGCTTGGAGGGACAGGTACGTCAGCCCCAGCATTTT
>TRBJ1-2|once|TRBV13|TRBD1
CASSPTGTSGYTF
TGTGCCAGCAGCCCGACAGGGACAAGCGGCTACACCTTC
>TRBJ2-5|-|TRBV5-1|TRBD2
CASSQNPGLAAETQYF
TGCGCCAGCAGCCAAAATCCGGGACTAGCGGCGGAGACCCAGTACTTC
>TRBJ2-2|-|TRBV2|-
CASSEIQGSTGELFF
TGTGCCAGCAGTGAAATCCAGGGTAGTACCGGGGAGCTGTTTTTT
>TRBJ2-4|-|TRBV6-6|-
CASNQSGNKQYF
TGTGCCAGCAATCAGTCCGGAAACAAACAGTACTTC
>TRBJ2-5|-|TRBV5-4|-
CASSPSGVETQYF
TGTGCCAGCAGCCCCTCAGGGGTTGAGACCCAGTACTTC
>TRBJ1-3|-|TRBV19|-
CASSIQIGNTIYF
TGTGCCAGTAGTATCCAGATTGGAAACACCATATATTTT
>TRBJ2-2|-|TRBV9|TRBD2
CASSAPGLAGATGELFF
TGTGCCAGCAGCGCCCCGGGACTAGCGGGGGCAACCGGGGAGCTGTTTTTT
>TRBJ1-3|-|TRBV28|TRBD1
CASSPQGQGSGNTIYF
TGTGCCAGCAGTCCACAAGGACAGGGCTCTGGAAACACCATATATTTT
>TRBJ1-1|-|TRBV5-1|TRBD1
CASSWVTGGATKPEAFF
TGCGCCAGCAGCTGGGTGACAGGGGGCGCGACCAAGCCTGAAGCTTTCTTT
>TRBJ2-7|-|TRBV6-1|TRBD1
CASRGQTYEQYF
TGTGCCAGCAGGGGACAGACCTACGAGCAGTACTTC
>TRBJ1-1|-|TRBV27|-
CASSFSNTEAFF
TGTGCCAGCAGTTTCTCGAACACTGAAGCTTTCTTT
>TRBJ2-6|-|TRBV18|-
CASSPPVGLGSGANVLTF
TGTGCCAGCTCGCCCCCGGTTGGGTTGGGATCTGGGGCCAACGTCCTGACTTTC
>TRBJ2-5|-|TRBV18|TRBD1
CASSPGQVQETQYF
TGTGCCAGCTCACCGGGACAGGTCCAAGAGACCCAGTACTTC
>TRBJ1-2|-|TRBV18|TRBD1
CASSSQQGANYGYTF
TGTGCCAGCTCATCGCAGCAGGGGGCTAACTATGGCTACACCTTC
>TRBJ2-2|-|TRBV9|-
CASSEASNTGELFF
TGTGCCAGCAGCGAGGCATCGAACACCGGGGAGCTGTTTTTT
>TRBJ2-6|-|TRBV18|-
CASSPQPLAGANVLTF
TGTGCCAGCTCACCACAGCCGTTGGCTGGGGCCAACGTCCTGACTTTC
>TRBJ2-1|-|TRBV6-5|TRBD2
CASSRRLAGEDEQFF
TGTGCCAGCAGTCGCCGACTAGCGGGGGAAGATGAGCAGTTCTTC
>TRBJ2-3|-|TRBV10-3|-
CAISEGLSGSTDTQYF
TGTGCCATCAGTGAGGGACTTAGCGGAAGCACAGATACGCAGTATTTT
>TRBJ2-5|-|TRBV6-6|TRBD1
CASSHEGAVETQYF
TGTGCCAGCAGCCACGAGGGGGCCGTTGAGACCCAGTACTTC
>TRBJ2-5|-|TRBV5-1|TRBD2
CASSLAPSGTLYQETQYF
TGCGCCAGCAGCTTGGCACCTAGCGGGACCTTGTACCAAGAGACCCAGTACTTC
>TRBJ2-1|-|TRBV5-4|-
CASSLRTTSSYNEQFF
TGTGCCAGCAGCTTGCGGACTACGAGCTCCTACAATGAGCAGTTCTTC
>TRBJ1-1|-|TRBV10-3|TRBD1
CAIKGASLNTEAFF
TGTGCCATCAAGGGGGCCTCTTTGAACACTGAAGCTTTCTTT
>TRBJ2-2|few|TRBV29-1|-
CSVRGGTNTGELFF
TGCAGCGTCCGTGGGGGGACGAACACCGGGGAGCTGTTTTTT
>TRBJ1-1|once|TRBV5-1|-
CASRFDGNTEAFF
TGCGCCAGCAGGTTTGACGGGAACACTGAAGCTTTCTTT
>TRBJ1-5|-|TRBV7-2|TRBD1
CASSGQGNQPQHF
TGTGCCAGCTCAGGACAGGGTAATCAGCCCCAGCATTTT
>TRBJ2-5|-|TRBV18|-
CASSPEETQYF
TGTGCCAGCTCACCCGAAGAGACCCAGTACTTC
>TRBJ1-6|-|TRBV4-1|-
CASSQSEASSYNSPLHF
TGCGCCAGCAGCCAGAGTGAGGCGAGCTCCTATAATTCACCCCTCCACTTT
>TRBJ2-6|-|TRBV5-1|-
CASKENSGANVLTF
TGCGCCAGCAAGGAAAATTCTGGGGCCAACGTCCTGACTTTC
>TRBJ1-2|-|TRBV9|-
CASSADFYGYTF
TGTGCCAGCAGCGCGGACTTCTATGGCTACACCTTC
>TRBJ2-5|-|TRBV5-5|-
CASSLESIQETQYF
TGTGCCAGCAGCTTGGAGAGTATCCAAGAGACCCAGTACTTC
>TRBJ1-5|-|TRBV6-6|TRBD1
CAGSTGKNSQPQHF
TGTGCCGGTTCGACAGGGAAGAACTCCCAGCCCCAGCATTTT
>TRBJ1-1|few|TRBV27|TRBD1
CASGGGTGDMNTEAFF
TGTGCCAGCGGGGGGGGGACAGGTGACATGAACACTGAAGCTTTCTTT
>TRBJ1-4|once|TRBV28|-
CASKGRGREKLFF
TGTGCCAGCAAAGGCAGGGGCCGTGAAAAACTGTTTTTT
>TRBJ2-5|-|TRBV5-4|TRBD1
CASSGGQGQTQYF
TGTGCCAGCAGCGGGGGACAGGGACAGACCCAGTACTTC
>TRBJ2-5|few|TRBV6-5|-
CASSYRGSETQYF
TGTGCCAGCAGTTATCGGGGATCGGAGACCCAGTACTTC
>TRBJ1-1|-|TRBV27|-
CASSFTANTEAFF
TGTGCCAGCAGTTTTACGGCTAACACTGAAGCTTTCTTT
>TRBJ2-7|-|TRBV18|TRBD2
CASSQPGLAGGSYEQYF
TGTGCCAGCTCGCAACCGGGACTAGCGGGGGGCAGCTACGAGCAGTACTTC